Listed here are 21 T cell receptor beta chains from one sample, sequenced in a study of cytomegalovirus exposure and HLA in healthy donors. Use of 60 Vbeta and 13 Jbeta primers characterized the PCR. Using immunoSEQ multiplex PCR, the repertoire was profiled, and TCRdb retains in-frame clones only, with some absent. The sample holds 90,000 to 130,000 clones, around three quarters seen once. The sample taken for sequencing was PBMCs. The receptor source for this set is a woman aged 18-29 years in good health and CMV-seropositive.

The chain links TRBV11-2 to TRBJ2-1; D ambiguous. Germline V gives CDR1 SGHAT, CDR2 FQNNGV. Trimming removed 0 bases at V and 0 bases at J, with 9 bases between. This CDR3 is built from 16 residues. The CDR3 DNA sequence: TGTGCCAGCAGCTTAGAGTGGCGGAGCTCCTACAATGAGCAGTTCTTC. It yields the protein CASSLEWRSSYNEQFF.

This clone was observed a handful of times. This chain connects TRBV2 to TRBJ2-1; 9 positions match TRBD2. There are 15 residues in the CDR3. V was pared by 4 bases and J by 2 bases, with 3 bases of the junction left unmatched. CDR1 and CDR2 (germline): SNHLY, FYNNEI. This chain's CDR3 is CASSVGGRAYNEQFF. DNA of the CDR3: TGTGCCAGCAGTGTTGGCGGGAGGGCCTACAATGAGCAGTTCTTC.

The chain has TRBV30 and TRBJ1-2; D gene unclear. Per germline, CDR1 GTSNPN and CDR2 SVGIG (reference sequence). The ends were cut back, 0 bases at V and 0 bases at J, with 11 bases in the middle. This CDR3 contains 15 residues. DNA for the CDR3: TGTGCCTGGAGTGTAAGCCACAGTACTAACTATGGCTACACCTTC. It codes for CAWSVSHSTNYGYTF.

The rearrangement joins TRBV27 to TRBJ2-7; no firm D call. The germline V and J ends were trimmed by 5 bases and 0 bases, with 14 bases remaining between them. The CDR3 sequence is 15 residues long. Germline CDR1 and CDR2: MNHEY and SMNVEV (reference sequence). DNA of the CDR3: TGTGCCAGCAGTCCGCCCTATAGGAGCTCCTACGAGCAGTACTTC. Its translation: CASSPPYRSSYEQYF.

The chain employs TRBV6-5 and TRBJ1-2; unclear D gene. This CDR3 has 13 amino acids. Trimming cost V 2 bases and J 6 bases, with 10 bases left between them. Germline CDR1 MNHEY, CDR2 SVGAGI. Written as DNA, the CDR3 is TGTGCCAGCAGTTACAGAGCCGGGAATGGCTACACCTTC. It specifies CASSYRAGNGYTF.

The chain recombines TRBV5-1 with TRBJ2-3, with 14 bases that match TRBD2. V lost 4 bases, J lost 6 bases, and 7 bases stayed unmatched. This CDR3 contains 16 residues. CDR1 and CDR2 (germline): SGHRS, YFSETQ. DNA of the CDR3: TGCGCCAGCAGCATACGACTAGCGGGAGGGGGGGATACGCAGTATTTT. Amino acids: CASSIRLAGGGDTQYF.

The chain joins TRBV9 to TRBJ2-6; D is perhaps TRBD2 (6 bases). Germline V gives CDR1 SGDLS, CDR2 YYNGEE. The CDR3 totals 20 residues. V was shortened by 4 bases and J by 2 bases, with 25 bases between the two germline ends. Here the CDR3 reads CASSPAETSKQSPGANVLTF. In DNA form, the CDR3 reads TGTGCCAGCAGCCCCGCCGAGACTAGTAAACAGTCTCCTGGGGCCAACGTCCTGACTTTC.

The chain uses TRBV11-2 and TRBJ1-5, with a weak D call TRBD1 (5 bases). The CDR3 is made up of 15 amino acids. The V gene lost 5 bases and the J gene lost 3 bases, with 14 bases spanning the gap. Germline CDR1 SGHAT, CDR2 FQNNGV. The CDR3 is CASSPIRGSNQPQHF. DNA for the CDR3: TGTGCCAGCAGCCCCATTCGGGGGTCCAATCAGCCCCAGCATTTT.

This CDR3 is CASSVAGSGGYHEQYF. The CDR3 DNA sequence: TGTGCCAGCAGCGTAGCTGGGTCAGGGGGGTACCACGAGCAGTACTTC. The genes are TRBV9 and TRBJ2-7, with D possibly being TRBD1 (7 bases). Trimming removed 0 bases from V and 5 bases from J, with 18 bases in between. Germline-derived CDR1 and CDR2 are SGDLS and YYNGEE. This CDR3 region has 16 residues.

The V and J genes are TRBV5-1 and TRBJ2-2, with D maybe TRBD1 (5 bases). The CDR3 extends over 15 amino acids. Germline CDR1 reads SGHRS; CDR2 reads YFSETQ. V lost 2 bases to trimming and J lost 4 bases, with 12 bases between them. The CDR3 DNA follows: TGCGCCAGCAGCTTAAGACAGACGGGCACCGGGGAGCTGTTTTTT. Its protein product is CASSLRQTGTGELFF.

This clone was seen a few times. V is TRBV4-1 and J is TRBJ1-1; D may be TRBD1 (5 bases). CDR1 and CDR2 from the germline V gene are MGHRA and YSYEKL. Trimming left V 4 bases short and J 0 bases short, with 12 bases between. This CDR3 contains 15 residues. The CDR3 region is CASSRSGLMNTEAFF. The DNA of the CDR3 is TGCGCCAGCAGCCGCTCGGGACTGATGAACACTGAAGCTTTCTTT.

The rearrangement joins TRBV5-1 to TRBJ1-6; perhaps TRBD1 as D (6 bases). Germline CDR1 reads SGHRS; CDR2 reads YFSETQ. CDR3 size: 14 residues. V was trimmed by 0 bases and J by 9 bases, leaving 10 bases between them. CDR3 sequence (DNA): TGCGCCAGCAGCTTGGGACAGGCTTCTTCACCCCTCCACTTT. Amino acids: CASSLGQASSPLHF.

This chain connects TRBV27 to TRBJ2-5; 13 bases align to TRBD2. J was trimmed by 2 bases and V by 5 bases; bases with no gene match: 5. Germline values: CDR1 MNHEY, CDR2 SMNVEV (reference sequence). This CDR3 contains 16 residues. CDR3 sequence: CASSPGTSGAQETQYF. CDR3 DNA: TGTGCCAGCAGTCCGGGGACTAGCGGGGCTCAAGAGACCCAGTACTTC.

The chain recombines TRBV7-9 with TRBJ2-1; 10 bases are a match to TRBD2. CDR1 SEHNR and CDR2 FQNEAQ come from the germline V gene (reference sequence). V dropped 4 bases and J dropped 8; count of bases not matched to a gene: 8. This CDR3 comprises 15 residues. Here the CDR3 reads CASSSEREGLYEQFF. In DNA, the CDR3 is TGTGCCAGCAGCTCGGAGCGGGAGGGCCTCTATGAGCAGTTCTTC.

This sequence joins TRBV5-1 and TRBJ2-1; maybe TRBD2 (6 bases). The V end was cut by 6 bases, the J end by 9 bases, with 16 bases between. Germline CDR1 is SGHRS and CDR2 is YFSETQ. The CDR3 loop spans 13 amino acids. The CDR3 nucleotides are TGCGCCAGCACCGGGGAGGAGGAGGGTGAGCAGTTCTTC. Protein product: CASTGEEEGEQFF.

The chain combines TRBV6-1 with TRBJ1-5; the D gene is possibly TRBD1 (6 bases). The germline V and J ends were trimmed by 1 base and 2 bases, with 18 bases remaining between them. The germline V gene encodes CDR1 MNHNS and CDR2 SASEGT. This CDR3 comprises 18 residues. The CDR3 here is CASSEGRGGGSGNQPQHF. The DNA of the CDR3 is TGTGCCAGCAGTGAAGGAAGAGGGGGGGGCAGTGGCAATCAGCCCCAGCATTTT.

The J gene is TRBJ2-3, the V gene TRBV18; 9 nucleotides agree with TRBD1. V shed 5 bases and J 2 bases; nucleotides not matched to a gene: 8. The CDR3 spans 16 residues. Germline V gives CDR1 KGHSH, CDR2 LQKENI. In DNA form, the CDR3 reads TGTGCCAGCTCAGTGGGACAGGGTCCTTCCACAGATACGCAGTATTTT. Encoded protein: CASSVGQGPSTDTQYF.

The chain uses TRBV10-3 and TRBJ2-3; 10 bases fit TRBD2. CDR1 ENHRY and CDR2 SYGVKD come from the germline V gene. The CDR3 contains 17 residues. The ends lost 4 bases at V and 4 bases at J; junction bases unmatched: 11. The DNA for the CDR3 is TGTGCCATCAGTGTAGGGTCTAGCGGGAGCGTTTCAGATACGCAGTATTTT. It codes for CAISVGSSGSVSDTQYF.

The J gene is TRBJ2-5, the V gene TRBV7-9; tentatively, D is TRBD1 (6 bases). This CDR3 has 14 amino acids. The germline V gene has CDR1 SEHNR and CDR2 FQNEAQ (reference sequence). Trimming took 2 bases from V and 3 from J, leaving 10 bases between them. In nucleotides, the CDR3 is TGTGCCAGCAGCTTATTGTACAGGGAAGAGACCCAGTACTTC. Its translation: CASSLLYREETQYF.

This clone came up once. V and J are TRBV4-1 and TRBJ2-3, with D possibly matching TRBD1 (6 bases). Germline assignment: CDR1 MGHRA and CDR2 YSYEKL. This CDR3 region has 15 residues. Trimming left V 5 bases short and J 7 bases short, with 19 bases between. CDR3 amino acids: CASSYPGTQSYTQYF. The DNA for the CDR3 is TGCGCCAGCAGCTACCCCGGGACACAATCCTATACGCAGTATTTT.

CDR3 amino acids: CASSYGRTYEQYF. The CDR3 bases are TGTGCCAGCAGTTACGGCAGGACCTACGAGCAGTACTTC. The chain carries TRBV6-6 and TRBJ2-7; the D is unclear. The CDR3 is 13 residues long. Germline CDR1 MNHNY, CDR2 SVGAGI (reference sequence). Deletions cut 2 bases from V and 2 bases from J, with 7 bases between.